The T cell receptor (beta chain) described here comes from a study of cytomegalovirus exposure and HLA in healthy donors. Notes on the study in general: TCR beta V segments were, for the most part, productive about 90% or about 30% of the time in an earlier analysis. Highly shared sequence variants in one cluster were likely a sequencing artifact. Several top significant clusters appeared, in a later analysis, to be linked to common viral pathogens. For most TCR sequences rarity was the rule, although some public TCRs occurred in many donors.

V shed 6 bases and J shed 2 bases, with 17 bases lying between them. Looked up from germline, CDR1 is SEHNR and CDR2 is FQNEAQ (reference sequence). The CDR3 contains 15 residues. Both 60 Vbeta primers and 13 Jbeta primers went into the PCR. Data came from immunoSEQ multiplex PCR; TCRdb stores just in-frame clones and leaves some out. This table holds tens of thousands of clones, 65% to 85% found once. On this clone itself: Its antigen is not known.

This sequence joins TRBV7-9 and TRBJ2-7; possibly TRBD2 for D (6 bases). Sequenced material: PBMCs. The clonotype originates from a male donor in good health and CMV-seronegative. In DNA form, the CDR3 reads TGTGCCAGCAGTCGCGCCGGGGGAGGCGCCTACGAGCAGTACTTC. Its protein product is CASSRAGGGAYEQYF.